The clone carrying this T cell receptor beta chain was seen a single time. This entry belongs to a study of T-cell reconstitution after alpha-beta-depleted transplantation in children. A TCRbeta library incorporating unique molecular identifiers was prepared. TCRdb recomputed calls from the PCR reads with MiXCR, one row per CDR3 protein. The sample has hundreds of thousands of distinct CDR3 sequences; roughly 17% are singletons. This specimen consisted of PBMCs from the stem cell graft donor, obtained from the stem cell graft. The TCR was taken from a human donor who donated a stem cell graft to a child with acute myeloid leukemia.

CDR3 nucleotides: TGTGCCAGCAGTCCTCGGACAGGACGGAGCCTCTACACCTTC. Translating gives CASSPRTGRSLYTF. The genes are TRBV12-3 or TRBV12-4 and TRBJ1-2; 7 nucleotides agree with TRBD1. The J segment lost 10 bases and the V segment lost 5 bases, leaving 13 bases of the junction unmatched. The CDR3 covers 14 residues.